Below, 2 T cell receptor beta chains from the same sample are listed, as sequenced in a study of T-cell memory formation after mild COVID-19 (dated by TCRdb to the early 2020s). To prepare the library, 5' RACE was applied. The data were produced on an Illumina NovaSeq 6000. TCRdb reworked the public reads: Q25 trimming with fastp, MiXCR clone assembly, productive beta chains retained. Rows are unified per CDR3 protein, each entry keeping the most common DNA and genes. Counted in this sample were 30,000 to 45,000 distinct CDR3 sequences; about an eighth of them appeared once. The ten biggest clones cover under 30% of the sample. Specimen: PBMCs or a T cell subset sorted from them (not recorded which). The receptors stem from a young man who had mild COVID-19 (a few samples of this study predate the infection). The sample titles of this study are shuffled in the database, so cell type and time point are left out; the donor was told from shared clones.

Ten or more counts support this clonotype. V gene TRBV11-2 combines with J gene TRBJ2-3, with D uncertain. The CDR3 has 19 amino acids. Germline CDR1 SGHAT, CDR2 FQNNGV. Trimming cost V 4 bases and J 6 bases, with 29 bases left between them. CDR3 amino acids: CASSSPSRYRVLSMDTQYF. The DNA for the CDR3 is TGTGCCAGCAGCTCTCCCTCCCGTTACCGCGTTTTATCTATGGATACGCAGTATTTT.

The sample holds many counts of this clonotype. One junction end disagrees with the germline gene, perhaps due to a read error. This sequence joins TRBV7-2 and TRBJ2-1, with 13 bases matching TRBD2. The length of the CDR3 is 15 residues. Germline V gives CDR1 SGHTA, CDR2 FQGNSA. CDR3 in amino acids: CASSLEPTPGLAGIF. Here the CDR3 DNA reads TGTGCCAGCAGCTTGGAGCCCACCCCGGGACTAGCGGGGATCTTC.